The 8 T cell receptor beta chains reported below all come from one sample, sequenced in a study of tumor and adjacent non-tumor tissue in lung cancer. TCRbeta libraries were built with three rounds of nested PCR, modified from ARM-PCR. MiXCR, applied by TCRdb to the multiplex PCR reads, yields one record per CDR3 protein. Of roughly 120,000 distinct CDR3 sequences in the sample, about 64% were seen once. The template was RNA from unsorted bulk tissue. Distant lung tissue was collected more than 3 cm away from the tumor edge. Sequencing was carried out using distant non-tumor lung tissue. All receptors derive from a man in his 60s with non-small cell lung cancer.

This clonotype appeared many times. This chain connects TRBV20-1 to TRBJ2-5; 8 bases fit TRBD2. The trim removed 5 bases at V and 2 bases at J, leaving 7 bases unmatched. CDR3 length equals 14 residues. Germline V gene data show CDR1 as DFQATT and CDR2 as SNEGSKA (reference sequence). The CDR3 spells CSAAVAGMQETQYF. CDR3 in DNA: TGCAGTGCTGCAGTAGCGGGAATGCAAGAGACCCAGTACTTC.

This clonotype has just a few counts. This chain links TRBV5-4 with TRBJ1-2, with 7 bases aligning to TRBD1. The CDR3 loop spans 15 amino acids. The V and J ends lost 0 bases and 6 bases, in that order; junction bases with no gene match: 8. In germline, CDR1 is SGHNT, CDR2 YYREEE (reference sequence). DNA of the CDR3: TGTGCCAGCAGCTTGGGATCTGACAGGGTCCATGGCTACACCTTC. As protein: CASSLGSDRVHGYTF. Filled out from reference TRBV5-4 and TRBJ1-2, the complete variable domain reads ETGVTQSPTHLIKTRGQQVTLRCSSQSGHNTVSWYQQALGQGPQFIFQYYREEENGRGNFPPRFSGLQFPNYSSELNVNALELDDSALYLCASSLGSDRVHGYTFGSGTRLTVV.

The chain combines TRBV20-1 with TRBJ2-1; unclear D gene. CDR3 length: 12 amino acids. CDR1 and CDR2 from the germline V gene are DFQATT and SNEGSKA (reference sequence). Trimming stripped 6 bases from V and 2 bases from J, with 8 bases between. CDR3 in amino acids: CSAPPAYNEQFF. The CDR3, as DNA: TGCAGTGCGCCCCCCGCCTACAATGAGCAGTTCTTC.

The chain couples TRBV13 to TRBJ1-2, with D perhaps matching TRBD1 (5 bases). The CDR3 spans 17 residues. Trimming pared 5 bases from V and 6 bases from J, leaving 25 bases between. CDR1 PRHDT and CDR2 FYEKMQ come from the germline V gene (reference sequence). The CDR3 nucleotides read TGTGCCAGCAGCCCGCCCCTACAGGCTTCAACAGGCCATGGCTACACCTTC. This encodes CASSPPLQASTGHGYTF.

This clonotype was seen at least ten times. A much larger clonotype is one base distant, so this may be a read error. The gene calls are TRBV28 and TRBJ1-6; perhaps TRBD1 as D (5 bases). CDR3 size: 15 residues. The germline V gene encodes CDR1 MDHEN and CDR2 SYDVKM. The CDR3 DNA sequence: TGTGCCATCAGTTTATTCGGACAAAATAATTCACCCCTCCACTTT. It codes for CAISLFGQNNSPLHF.

The chain employs TRBV11-3 and TRBJ1-2, with D possibly being TRBD1 (6 bases). The CDR3 totals 17 residues. Looked up from germline, CDR1 is SGHNT and CDR2 is YENEEA. CDR3 region: CASGSRGDTTLGYGYTF. CDR3 sequence (DNA): TGTGCTAGCGGCTCCCGGGGGGACACGACCTTAGGCTATGGCTACACCTTC.

Points on this clonotype: Compared with germline, one end of the junction differs, possibly owing to a read error. The chain uses TRBV7-8 and TRBJ2-5; D unresolved. CDR1 SGHVS and CDR2 FQNEAQ come from the germline V gene. The CDR3 is made up of 13 amino acids. The CDR3 DNA is TGTGCCAGCAACTTAGCTCCTGAAGAGACCCAGTACTTC. Its translation is CASNLAPEETQYF.

As concerns this clonotype: A much bigger clone sits one base away, suggesting this may be a read error. The rearrangement links TRBV5-1 to TRBJ1-6, with no clear D. CDR1 is SGHRS and CDR2 is YFSETQ in the germline V gene. V lost 6 bases and J lost 9, with 13 bases in between. This CDR3 is built from 13 residues. DNA for the CDR3: TGCGCCAGCAACAGCGACGGAGTTTCACCCCTCCACTTT. Translated, it gives CASNSDGVSPLHF.